The sequence of this TCR beta chain was determined in a study of T cells after yellow fever vaccination. Regarding the study as a whole: Overlap between CD4 and CD8 compartments was detected for a small share of clonotypes. Among primary-vaccination clones, most reappeared after the booster, at about 95% for CD4 and approximately 88% for CD8. Peaking faster, on day 5 versus 15, the secondary response was nonetheless weaker.

V was clipped by 3 bases and J by 7 bases, with 6 bases between them. The CDR3 runs to 11 residues. Per the germline V gene, CDR1 is ENHRY and CDR2 is SYGVKD. They built TCR cDNA with 5'RACE template switching, a step that put in a universal primer site and UMIs. Via MiXCR, TCRdb re-called the 5' RACE reads, giving one row per CDR3 protein. In the table there are some 110,000 distinct CDR3 sequences, 7% to 8.5% of which are singletons. The table lists this clonotype with many counts. The antigen remains undetermined. This chain joins TRBV10-3 and TRBJ1-1; D unresolved. The input for sequencing was CD8+ T cells sorted from PBMCs, taken 45 days after the yellow fever booster vaccination. The sequence came from a young man who received the YFV17D yellow fever vaccine. The chain's CDR3 is CAISENGEAFF. Written as DNA, the CDR3 is TGTGCCATCAGTGAAAACGGTGAAGCTTTCTTT.